Listed below are T cell receptor beta chains from one sample, sequenced in a study of CD8 T cell repertoires and HIV-1 epitope variants. Assay used: immunoSEQ multiplex PCR; TCRdb lists only in-frame clones, some missing. The data contain about 3,200 clones, 69% of them singletons. Their cognate antigens are unknown. Material for sequencing was cultured CD8+ T cells derived from PBMCs. Every receptor here comes from a male donor with HIV. CDR3s include the opening cysteine and the closing phenylalanine or tryptophan. D genes are given only for firm matches. Clone size is stated in some rows and not others, as once, few, many or a class when expanded.

J gene	V gene	clone size	D gene	CDR3 DNA	CDR3 protein
TRBJ2-1	TRBV5-1	NA	TRBD1	TGCGCCAGCAGCCTATCGCTCAGGGGGCCGGAGGGAGAGCAGTTCTTC	CASSLSLRGPEGEQFF
TRBJ2-7	TRBV7-8	NA	NA	TGTGCCAGCAGCTTGTATGGGGTTGCGACTAGTGGTTACGAGCAGTACTTC	CASSLYGVATSGYEQYF
TRBJ2-7	TRBV19	NA	NA	TGTGCCAGTAGTATAGCGGGGGACAGCCTCTACGAGCAGTACTTC	CASSIAGDSLYEQYF
TRBJ2-1	TRBV11-1	once	NA	TGTGCCAGCAGCTTAGCTAGGCTAGCGAGGAATGAGCAGTTCTTC	CASSLARLARNEQFF
TRBJ1-4	TRBV27	few	NA	TGTGCCAGCGCCTTTAGAGGGTTGGGACGGGCTAATGAAAAACTGTTTTTT	CASAFRGLGRANEKLFF
TRBJ2-3	TRBV28	NA	NA	TGTGCCAGCAGACGCGGGACTTACTACACAGATACGCAGTATTTT	CASRRGTYYTDTQYF
TRBJ2-7	TRBV6-5	NA	TRBD1	TGTGCCAGCAGACAGGGGGCTTCCTCCTACGAGCAGTACTTC	CASRQGASSYEQYF
TRBJ2-7	TRBV5-6	NA	NA	TGTGCCAGCAGCTTCGGGTCCTTCTACGAGCAGTACTTC	CASSFGSFYEQYF
TRBJ1-1	TRBV6-1	NA	NA	TGTGCCAGCAGTGAAGTTGGAGGGGATATCGCTGAAGCTTTCTTT	CASSEVGGDIAEAFF
TRBJ2-2	TRBV5-4	NA	TRBD1	TGTGCCAGCAGCCTTGGGACAGGGAACACCGGGGAGCTGTTTTTT	CASSLGTGNTGELFF
TRBJ2-7	TRBV6-5	NA	TRBD2	TGTGCCAGCAGCCCGGGGGGGGGCGAGCAGTACTTC	CASSPGGGEQYF
TRBJ2-1	TRBV5-1	once	TRBD2	TGCGCCAGCAGCTTGGTAGCGGGAGAAATGAATGAGCAGTTCTTC	CASSLVAGEMNEQFF
TRBJ2-5	TRBV28	NA	NA	TGTGCCAGCAGTCTCCTGACAGGAGGAAACCAAGAGACCCAGTACTTC	CASSLLTGGNQETQYF
TRBJ2-1	TRBV27	NA	TRBD2	TGTGCCAGCAGATGGGCTAGCGGGTTCAATGAGCAGTTCTTC	CASRWASGFNEQFF
TRBJ2-3	TRBV7-9	NA	TRBD1	TGTGCCAGCAGCTTAGAGTTCGGACAGGGGGAAACAGCAGATACGCAGTATTTT	CASSLEFGQGETADTQYF
TRBJ1-5	TRBV6-6	NA	NA	TGTGCCAGCAGTTACCCAGGGGCGGTGAGCAATCAGCCCCAGCATTTT	CASSYPGAVSNQPQHF
TRBJ2-7	TRBV28	NA	TRBD1	TGTGCCAGCAGTTCACCCCGACAGGGCTCCTACGAGCAGTACTTC	CASSSPRQGSYEQYF
TRBJ2-5	TRBV13	NA	TRBD2	TGTGCCAGCAGCCGAGGGGCTAGCGGGTTGGAAGAGACCCAGTACTTC	CASSRGASGLEETQYF
TRBJ2-3	TRBV6-5	NA	NA	TGTGCCACCGCGCAGGGGGGTGGCACAGATACGCAGTATTTT	CATAQGGGTDTQYF
TRBJ2-7	TRBV2	NA	TRBD1	TGTGCCAGCAGTGAGGCGTTCGGGACAGGGAACGAGCAGTACTTC	CASSEAFGTGNEQYF
TRBJ1-1	TRBV5-1	NA	NA	TGCGCCAGCAGCTTGGGACAGTCGAACACTGAAGCTTTCTTT	CASSLGQSNTEAFF
TRBJ2-7	TRBV5-1	once	TRBD2	TGCGCCAGCAGCTTGGAACTAGCGGGAGAATACGAGCAGTACTTC	CASSLELAGEYEQYF
TRBJ2-4	TRBV18	NA	NA	TGTGCCAGCTCACCACCAACAGGTCCGGCCAAAAACATTCAGTACTTC	CASSPPTGPAKNIQYF
TRBJ2-7	TRBV9	once	TRBD2	TGTGCCAGCAGTGGTGGCGGGGGGGCTGACGAGCAGTACTTC	CASSGGGGADEQYF
TRBJ2-5	TRBV28	NA	NA	TGTGCCAGCAGTTCCTATGACAGGAACCAAGAGACCCAGTACTTC	CASSSYDRNQETQYF
TRBJ2-1	TRBV10-2	NA	TRBD2	TGCGCCAGCGGGCCTAGCGGGAGCTCCTACAATGAGCAGTTCTTC	CASGPSGSSYNEQFF
TRBJ2-3	TRBV27	NA	TRBD2	TGTGCCAGCAGCCTCAGCGGGGGGGCAGATACGCAGTATTTT	CASSLSGGADTQYF
TRBJ1-2	TRBV5-1	NA	NA	TGCGCCAGCAGCATTGACAGGCGCCGTCTAGGAGGCTACACCTTC	CASSIDRRRLGGYTF
TRBJ2-1	TRBV27	few	NA	TGTGCCAGCAGCCAAGCGTACAACAATGAGCAGTTCTTC	CASSQAYNNEQFF
TRBJ2-1	TRBV19	NA	NA	TGTGCCACCAAGCCCGACATTTACAATGAGCAGTTCTTC	CATKPDIYNEQFF
TRBJ2-7	TRBV4-3	NA	TRBD1	TGCGCCAGCAGCCCGACAGGGACCTACGAGCAGTACTTC	CASSPTGTYEQYF
TRBJ2-1	TRBV4-2	NA	TRBD2	TGTGCCAGCAGCTATGTGACTAGCGGTTTCGTCAATGAGCAGTTCTTC	CASSYVTSGFVNEQFF
TRBJ1-1	TRBV9	NA	NA	TGTGCCAGCAGCCCAGGCGGGGAAACGAACACTGAAGCTTTCTTT	CASSPGGETNTEAFF
TRBJ2-7	TRBV5-8	NA	TRBD2	TGTGCCAGCAGCTTGGGGCGGGGGGCCAGGCAGTACTTC	CASSLGRGARQYF
TRBJ1-1	TRBV5-8	NA	NA	TGTGCCAGCAGCCCCTACCCACGGGCAGCTTTCTTT	CASSPYPRAAFF
TRBJ2-2	TRBV29-1	medium-sized	NA	TGCAGCGTCTTGAAGGGCACCGGGGAGCTGTTTTTT	CSVLKGTGELFF
TRBJ2-7	TRBV27	large	NA	TGTGCCAGCAGTTTATCGGTTGGGACGTACTCCTACGAGCAGTACTTC	CASSLSVGTYSYEQYF
TRBJ1-1	TRBV6-6	NA	NA	TGTGCCAGCAGTTACGGGCTAGGCGGGGTCGAAGCTTTCTTT	CASSYGLGGVEAFF
TRBJ1-2	TRBV5-6	NA	TRBD1	TGTGCCAGAACAGGGGTAGTAGGCTACACCTTC	CARTGVVGYTF
TRBJ1-1	TRBV5-1	few	NA	TGCGCCAGCAGCGGTTCGGGGAACACTGAAGCTTTCTTT	CASSGSGNTEAFF
TRBJ2-1	TRBV19	NA	NA	TGTGCCAGCGGCCGGGGGTTAGATGAGCAGTTCTTC	CASGRGLDEQFF
TRBJ2-5	TRBV28	NA	TRBD2	TGTGCCAGCAGTTTTGAGGTGGGACTAGCGGGGCAAGACCAAGAGACCCAGTACTTC	CASSFEVGLAGQDQETQYF
TRBJ1-2	TRBV7-6	NA	TRBD1	TGTGCCAGCAGCCCCGGACAGGGTCCCTATGGCTACACCTTC	CASSPGQGPYGYTF
TRBJ2-2	TRBV27	NA	NA	TGTGCCAGCAGTTTCGGCACCGGGGAGCTGTTTTTT	CASSFGTGELFF
TRBJ2-1	TRBV27	hyperexpanded	TRBD1	TGTGCCAGCAGTTTATCACAGGGGATATCCTACAATGAGCAGTTCTTC	CASSLSQGISYNEQFF
TRBJ1-1	TRBV5-6	NA	TRBD1	TGTGCCAGCAGCTTGGGGACAGGCTTCACTGAAGCTTTCTTT	CASSLGTGFTEAFF
TRBJ2-7	TRBV27	few	TRBD2	TGTGCCAGCAGTTTATCGATGGGGACTATAGTCCACGAGCAGTACTTC	CASSLSMGTIVHEQYF
TRBJ1-1	TRBV11-1	few	NA	TGTGCCAGCAGCCCCCAGGCGATCCCGAACACTGAAGCTTTCTTT	CASSPQAIPNTEAFF
TRBJ2-3	TRBV5-6	NA	NA	TGTGCCAGCAGCTTGGGTGGTAGTCTCGTAACAGATACGCAGTATTTT	CASSLGGSLVTDTQYF
TRBJ1-2	TRBV25-1	NA	NA	TGTGCCAGCAGTGAAAGAGCCTATGGCTACACCTTC	CASSERAYGYTF
TRBJ2-7	TRBV19	once	TRBD2	TGTGCCAGTAGTACTCACGCTGGACTAGCGGAAAGCTCCTACGAGCAGTACTTC	CASSTHAGLAESSYEQYF
TRBJ2-1	TRBV15	NA	NA	TGTGCCACCAGCATAGCGGTTACCTACAATGAGCAGTTCTTC	CATSIAVTYNEQFF
TRBJ2-1	TRBV28	NA	TRBD1	TGTGCCAGCAGTGCCGGACAGGCTTACAATGAGCAGTTCTTC	CASSAGQAYNEQFF
TRBJ1-1	TRBV18	few	TRBD1	TGTGCCAGCTCAGGGGACAGTGGGGTCACTGAAGCTTTCTTT	CASSGDSGVTEAFF
TRBJ1-1	TRBV5-6	NA	NA	TGTGCCAGCAGCCCTGGGAACACTGAAGCTTTCTTT	CASSPGNTEAFF
TRBJ1-1	TRBV5-1	few	NA	TGCGCCAGCAGGCTGGGGGCCACTGAAGCTTTCTTT	CASRLGATEAFF
TRBJ1-1	TRBV6-5	NA	NA	TGTGCCAGCAGTTACTTGGATATGAACACTGAAGCTTTCTTT	CASSYLDMNTEAFF